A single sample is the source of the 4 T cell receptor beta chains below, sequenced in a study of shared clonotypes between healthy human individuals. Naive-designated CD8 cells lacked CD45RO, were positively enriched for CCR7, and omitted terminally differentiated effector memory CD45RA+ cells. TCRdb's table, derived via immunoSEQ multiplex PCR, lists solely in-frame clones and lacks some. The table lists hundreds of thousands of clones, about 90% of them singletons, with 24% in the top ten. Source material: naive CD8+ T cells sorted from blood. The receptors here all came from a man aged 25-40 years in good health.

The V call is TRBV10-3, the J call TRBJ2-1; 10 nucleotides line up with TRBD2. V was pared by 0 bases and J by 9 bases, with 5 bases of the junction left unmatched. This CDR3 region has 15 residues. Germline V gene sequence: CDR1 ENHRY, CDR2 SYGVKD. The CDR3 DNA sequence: TGTGCCATCAGTGAGTCTCCTAGCGGGAGTAGTGAGCAGTTCTTC. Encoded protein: CAISESPSGSSEQFF.

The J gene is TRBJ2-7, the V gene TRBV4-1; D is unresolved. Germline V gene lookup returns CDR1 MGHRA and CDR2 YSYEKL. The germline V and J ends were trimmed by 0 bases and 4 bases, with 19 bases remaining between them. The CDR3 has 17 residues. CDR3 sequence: CASSQDLGGPGVYEQYF. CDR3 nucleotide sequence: TGCGCCAGCAGCCAAGATCTCGGCGGTCCCGGAGTGTACGAGCAGTACTTC.

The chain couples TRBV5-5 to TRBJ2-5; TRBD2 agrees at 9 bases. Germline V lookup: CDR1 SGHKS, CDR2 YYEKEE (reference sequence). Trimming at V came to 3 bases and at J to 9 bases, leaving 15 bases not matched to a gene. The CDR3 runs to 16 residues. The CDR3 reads CASSSTTLSGGLAQYF. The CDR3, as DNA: TGTGCCAGCAGCTCGACGACGCTTAGCGGGGGTTTGGCCCAGTACTTC.

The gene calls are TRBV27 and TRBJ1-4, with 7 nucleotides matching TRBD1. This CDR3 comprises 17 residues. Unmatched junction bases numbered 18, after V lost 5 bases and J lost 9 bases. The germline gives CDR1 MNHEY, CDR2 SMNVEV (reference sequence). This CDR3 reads CASSPRDRGEGMKKLFF. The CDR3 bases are TGTGCCAGCAGTCCCCGGGACAGAGGGGAGGGAATGAAAAAACTGTTTTTT.